A selection of T cell receptor beta chains follows, all from one sample in a study of blood T cell repertoires in COVID-19. Produced via immunoSEQ multiplex PCR; TCRdb's table is partial and in-frame only. The sample holds 200,000 to 300,000 clones, 70% to 90% seen once. Sequenced sample: peripheral blood. The receptor source for this set is a man aged 45-65 years with acute or convalescent COVID-19. Each CDR3 is given with its conserved first and last residue.

J gene: TRBJ2-2; V gene: TRBV19; CDR3 protein: CASKGGTGGLTGELFF
J gene: TRBJ1-4; V gene: TRBV6-5; CDR3 protein: CASSYEASNEKLFF
J gene: TRBJ2-6; V gene: TRBV27; CDR3 protein: CASSLSYIRESGANVLTF
J gene: TRBJ2-1; V gene: TRBV5-8; CDR3 protein: CASSLKRGRLDEQFF
J gene: TRBJ1-1; V gene: TRBV9; CDR3 protein: CASSVSAENTEAFF
J gene: TRBJ2-5; V gene: TRBV7-3; CDR3 protein: CASSQGGGRRETQYF
J gene: TRBJ1-2; V gene: TRBV7-9; CDR3 protein: CASSLDSYGYTF
J gene: TRBJ2-1; V gene: TRBV7-8; CDR3 protein: CASTSTGSYNEQFF
J gene: TRBJ1-4; V gene: TRBV28; CDR3 protein: CASSSSGQVNEKLFF
J gene: TRBJ2-1; V gene: TRBV7-8; CDR3 protein: CASSLALGSLYLAGGKYNEQFF
J gene: TRBJ2-7; V gene: TRBV21-1; CDR3 protein: CASSKALCKRGVYEQYF
J gene: TRBJ2-5; V gene: TRBV9; CDR3 protein: CASSVGGSEYQETQYF
J gene: TRBJ2-5; V gene: TRBV10-3; CDR3 protein: CAISESLAGQETQYF